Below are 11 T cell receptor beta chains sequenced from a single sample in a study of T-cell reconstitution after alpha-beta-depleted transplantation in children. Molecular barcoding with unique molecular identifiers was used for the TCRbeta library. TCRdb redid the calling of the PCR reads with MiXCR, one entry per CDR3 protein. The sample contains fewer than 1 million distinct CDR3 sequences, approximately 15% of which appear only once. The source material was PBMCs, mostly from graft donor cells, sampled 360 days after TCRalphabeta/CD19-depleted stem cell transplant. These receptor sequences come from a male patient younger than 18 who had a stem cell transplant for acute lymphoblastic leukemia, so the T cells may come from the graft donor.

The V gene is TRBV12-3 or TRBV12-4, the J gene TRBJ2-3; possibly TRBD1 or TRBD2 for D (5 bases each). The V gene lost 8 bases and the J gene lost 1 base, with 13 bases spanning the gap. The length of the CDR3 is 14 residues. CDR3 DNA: TGTGCCAGCGGACCGGGGCTCCGCACAGATACGCAGTATTTT. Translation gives CASGPGLRTDTQYF.

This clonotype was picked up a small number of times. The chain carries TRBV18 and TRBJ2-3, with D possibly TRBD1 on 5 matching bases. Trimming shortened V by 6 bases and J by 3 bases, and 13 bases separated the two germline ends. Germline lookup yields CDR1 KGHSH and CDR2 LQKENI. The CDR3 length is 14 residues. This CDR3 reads CASSRPGLTDTQYF. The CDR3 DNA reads TGTGCCAGCTCGCGCCCAGGGTTGACAGATACGCAGTATTTT.

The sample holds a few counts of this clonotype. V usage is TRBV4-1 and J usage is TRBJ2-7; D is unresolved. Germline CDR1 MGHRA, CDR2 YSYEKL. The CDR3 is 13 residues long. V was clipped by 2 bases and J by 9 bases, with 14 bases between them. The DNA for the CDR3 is TGCGCCAGCAGCCAATCGATGCAGCTAGGGCAGTACTTC. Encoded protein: CASSQSMQLGQYF.

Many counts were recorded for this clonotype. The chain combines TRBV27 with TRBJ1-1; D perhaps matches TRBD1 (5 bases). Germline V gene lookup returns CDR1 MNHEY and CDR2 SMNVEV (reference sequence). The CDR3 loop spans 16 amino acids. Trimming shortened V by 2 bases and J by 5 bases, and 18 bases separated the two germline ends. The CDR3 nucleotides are TGTGCCAGCAGTTTAGGAGCAGGGCCTTTTTTTACTGAAGCTTTCTTT. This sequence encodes CASSLGAGPFFTEAFF.

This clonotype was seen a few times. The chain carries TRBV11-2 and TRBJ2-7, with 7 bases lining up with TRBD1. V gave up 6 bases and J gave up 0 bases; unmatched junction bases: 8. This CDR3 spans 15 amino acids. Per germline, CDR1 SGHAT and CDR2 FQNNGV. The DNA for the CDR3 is TGTGCCAGCAGGTACGGGGCAGGGGGCTCCTACGAGCAGTACTTC. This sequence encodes CASRYGAGGSYEQYF.

The CDR3, as DNA: TGTGCCAGTAGTATATCCCACAGGGGGCGCGTTCAGCCCCAGCATTTT. It yields the protein CASSISHRGRVQPQHF. This chain connects TRBV19 to TRBJ1-5; 9 bases are shared with TRBD1. Germline V CDR1 and CDR2: LNHDA, SQIVND (reference sequence). CDR3 length: 16 amino acids. J lost 6 bases, V lost 2 bases, and 8 bases had no gene match.

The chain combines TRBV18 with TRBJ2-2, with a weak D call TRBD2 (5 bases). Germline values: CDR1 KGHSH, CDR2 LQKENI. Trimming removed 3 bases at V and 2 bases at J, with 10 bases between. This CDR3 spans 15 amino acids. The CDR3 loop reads CASSPESGNTGELFF. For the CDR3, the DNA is TGTGCCAGCTCACCCGAAAGCGGCAACACCGGGGAGCTGTTTTTT.

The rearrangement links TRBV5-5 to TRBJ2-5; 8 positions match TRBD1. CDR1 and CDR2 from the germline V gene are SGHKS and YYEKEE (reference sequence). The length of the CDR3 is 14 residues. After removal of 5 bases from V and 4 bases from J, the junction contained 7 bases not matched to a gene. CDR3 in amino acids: CASSKRTGRETQYF. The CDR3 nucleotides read TGTGCCAGCAGTAAGCGGACAGGGCGAGAGACCCAGTACTTC.

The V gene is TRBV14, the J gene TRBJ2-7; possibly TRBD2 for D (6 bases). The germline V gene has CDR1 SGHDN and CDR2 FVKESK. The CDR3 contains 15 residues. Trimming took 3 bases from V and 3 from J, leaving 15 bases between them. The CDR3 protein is CASSQSSGLHYEQYF. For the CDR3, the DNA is TGTGCCAGCAGCCAGAGTAGCGGACTTCACTACGAGCAGTACTTC. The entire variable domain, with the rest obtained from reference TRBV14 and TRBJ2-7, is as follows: EAGVTQFPSHSVIEKGQTVTLRCDPISGHDNLYWYRRVMGKEIKFLLHFVKESKQDESGMPNNRFLAERTGGTYSTLKVQPAELEDSGVYFCASSQSSGLHYEQYFGPGTRLTVT.

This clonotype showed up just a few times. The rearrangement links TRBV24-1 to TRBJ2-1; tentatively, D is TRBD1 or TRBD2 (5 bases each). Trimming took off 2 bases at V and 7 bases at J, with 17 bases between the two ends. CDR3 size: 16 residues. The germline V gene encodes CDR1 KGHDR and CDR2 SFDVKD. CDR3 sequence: CATSDYGRQGGNEQFF. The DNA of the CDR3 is TGTGCCACCAGTGATTACGGTCGTCAGGGCGGGAATGAGCAGTTCTTC.

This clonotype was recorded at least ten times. CDR3 DNA sequence: TGTGCCATCAGTGCCGGGCTATCCCGGGATACGCAGTATTTT. This codes for CAISAGLSRDTQYF. The gene calls are TRBV10-3 and TRBJ2-3; D is unresolved. The CDR3 length is 14 residues. Trimming removed 4 bases at V and 6 bases at J, with 14 bases between. In germline, CDR1 is ENHRY, CDR2 SYGVKD.